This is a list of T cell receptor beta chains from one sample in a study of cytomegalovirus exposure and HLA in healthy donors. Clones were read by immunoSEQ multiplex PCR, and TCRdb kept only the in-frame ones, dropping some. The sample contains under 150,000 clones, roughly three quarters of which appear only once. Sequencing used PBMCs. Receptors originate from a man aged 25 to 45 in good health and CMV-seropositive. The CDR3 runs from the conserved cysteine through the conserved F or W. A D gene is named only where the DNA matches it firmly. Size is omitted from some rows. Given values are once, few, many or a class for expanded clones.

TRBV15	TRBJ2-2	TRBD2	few	TGTGCCACCAGCAGCCCGGGACTAGCAGTGGGGGAGCTGTTTTTT	CATSSPGLAVGELFF
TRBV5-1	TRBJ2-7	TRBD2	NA	TGCGCCAGCAGCTTGGTCCCGCTAGCGGGAGTCGCCTACGAGCAGTACTTC	CASSLVPLAGVAYEQYF
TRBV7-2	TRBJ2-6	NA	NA	TGTGCCAGCAGCTTCTACTCTGGGGCCAACGTCCTGACTTTC	CASSFYSGANVLTF
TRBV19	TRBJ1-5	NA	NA	TGTGCCAGTAGTATCGTGGGGGCGAACAATCAGCCCCAGCATTTT	CASSIVGANNQPQHF
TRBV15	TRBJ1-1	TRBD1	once	TGTGCCACCAGCAGGACAGACAGGGGAAGCACTGAAGCTTTCTTT	CATSRTDRGSTEAFF
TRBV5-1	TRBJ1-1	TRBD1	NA	TGCGCCAGCAGCTCGACAGGGGCAGGCACTGAAGCTTTCTTT	CASSSTGAGTEAFF
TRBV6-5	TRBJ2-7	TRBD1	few	TGTGCCAGCAGACGGACAGGGGGCAGCTCCTACGAGCAGTACTTC	CASRRTGGSSYEQYF
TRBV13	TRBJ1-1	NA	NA	TGTGCCAGCAGTGCTACAGGGTTTATGTTCCGCGCTTTCTTT	CASSATGFMFRAFF
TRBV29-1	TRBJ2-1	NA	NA	TGCAGCGCTTACGGGGCGGGACGGAACAATGAGCAGTTCTTC	CSAYGAGRNNEQFF
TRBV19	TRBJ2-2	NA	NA	TGTGCCAGTAGTATATCAGGGTTCACCGGGGAGCTGTTTTTT	CASSISGFTGELFF
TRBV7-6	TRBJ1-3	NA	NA	TGTGCCAGCAGCTTAGGGAACAGGTTCGGAGACACCATATATTTT	CASSLGNRFGDTIYF
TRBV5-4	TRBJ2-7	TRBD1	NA	TGTGCCAGCAGCCCCGGGACAGCTTACGAGCAGTACTTC	CASSPGTAYEQYF
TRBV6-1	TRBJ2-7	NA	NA	TGTGCCAGCAGTGAAGGACTAGCCTACGAGCAGTACTTC	CASSEGLAYEQYF
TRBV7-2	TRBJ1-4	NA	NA	TGTGCCAGCAGCCCGCTGGGCGAAAAACTGTTTTTT	CASSPLGEKLFF
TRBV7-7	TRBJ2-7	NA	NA	TGTGCTAGCAGCTTAGGACAGAACTACGAGCAGTACTTC	CASSLGQNYEQYF
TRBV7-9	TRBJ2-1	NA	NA	TGTGCCAGCAGAAAAGCGCGGGCGGGGCTCAATGAGCAGTTCTTC	CASRKARAGLNEQFF
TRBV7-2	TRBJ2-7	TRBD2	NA	TGTGCCAGCAGCTTACATCCTAGCGGGGCCTACGAGCAGTACTTC	CASSLHPSGAYEQYF
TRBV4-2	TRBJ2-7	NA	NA	TGTGCCAGCAGCCAATCGGCGTCTAGCGTGTTCGGCGAGCAGTACTTC	CASSQSASSVFGEQYF
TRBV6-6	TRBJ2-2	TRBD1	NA	TGTGCCAGCCGGGACAGGGGGAGGGACACCGGGGAGCTGTTTTTT	CASRDRGRDTGELFF
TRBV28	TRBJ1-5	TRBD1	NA	TGTGCCAGCAGCCACCGGGACAGTTTTCTCAATCAGCCCCAGCATTTT	CASSHRDSFLNQPQHF
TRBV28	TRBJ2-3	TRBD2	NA	TGTGCCAGCAGTTTAGCCGGACTAGCGGGAGGGCCCGCTAGCACAGATACGCAGTATTTT	CASSLAGLAGGPASTDTQYF
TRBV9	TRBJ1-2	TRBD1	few	TGTGCCAGCAGCTTCGGACAGGGAGCCTATGGCTACACCTTC	CASSFGQGAYGYTF
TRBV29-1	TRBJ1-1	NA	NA	TGCAGCGTTGAGTTCAGGAACACTGAAGCTTTCTTT	CSVEFRNTEAFF
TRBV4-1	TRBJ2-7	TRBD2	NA	TGCGCCAGCAGCCAAGATGTTCCAGCGGGAGGGGCCTACGAGCAGTACTTC	CASSQDVPAGGAYEQYF
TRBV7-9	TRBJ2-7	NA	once	TGTTCCAGCAGCCACACATTCAGGGACTCCTACGAGCAGTACTTC	CSSSHTFRDSYEQYF
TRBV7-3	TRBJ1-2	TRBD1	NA	TGTGCCAGCAGCTCCCGGGCTGGGACAGTTCATGGCTACACCTTC	CASSSRAGTVHGYTF
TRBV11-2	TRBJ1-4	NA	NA	TGTGCCAGCAGCCACACAACTAATGAAAAACTGTTTTTT	CASSHTTNEKLFF
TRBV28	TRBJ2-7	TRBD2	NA	TGTGCCAGCACCGCGGGGGGACGACGCGTTTTCGAGCAGTACTTC	CASTAGGRRVFEQYF
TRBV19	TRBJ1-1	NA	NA	TGTGCCAGTAGGCTACAGGGTATGAACACTGAAGCTTTCTTT	CASRLQGMNTEAFF
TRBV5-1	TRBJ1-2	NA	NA	TGCGCCAGCAGCTTGGACAGGGTTTTCAACTATGGCTACACCTTC	CASSLDRVFNYGYTF
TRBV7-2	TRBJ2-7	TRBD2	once	TGTGCCAGCAGCCGGGGGACTAGCGGATTCTACGAGCAGTACTTC	CASSRGTSGFYEQYF
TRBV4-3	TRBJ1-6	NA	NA	TGCGCCAGCAGCGACTTCTTCGGACAGCCCGATTCACCCCTCCACTTT	CASSDFFGQPDSPLHF
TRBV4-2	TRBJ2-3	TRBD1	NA	TGTGCCAGCAGCCAAGAGAGGACAGGGGGCACAGATACGCAGTATTTT	CASSQERTGGTDTQYF
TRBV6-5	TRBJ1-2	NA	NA	TGTGCCAGCAGTTACTCCCGCTGGGACAAAGGCTACACCTTC	CASSYSRWDKGYTF
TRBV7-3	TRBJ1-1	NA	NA	TGTGCCAGCAGCTTGGCCCTTAACACTGAAGCTTTCTTT	CASSLALNTEAFF
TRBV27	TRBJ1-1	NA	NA	TGTGCCAGCAGTCTACAGCTGAACACTGAAGCTTTCTTT	CASSLQLNTEAFF
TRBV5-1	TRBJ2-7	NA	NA	TGCGCCAGCAGCTCCCCAGGGTGGGAGCAGTACTTC	CASSSPGWEQYF
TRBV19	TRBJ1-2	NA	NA	TGTGCCAGTACCGCATTGGGCACCTTAAACTATGGCTACACCTTC	CASTALGTLNYGYTF
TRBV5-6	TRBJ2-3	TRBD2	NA	TGTGCCAGCAGCTTGGGTCTAGCGGGAGCAGATACGCAGTATTTT	CASSLGLAGADTQYF
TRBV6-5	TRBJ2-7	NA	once	TGTGCCAGCAGTTACGCAGATAACTACGAGCAGTACTTC	CASSYADNYEQYF
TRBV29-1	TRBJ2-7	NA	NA	TGCAGCGTTGAAGCGGAGGGGCTAGCCTACGAGCAGTACTTC	CSVEAEGLAYEQYF
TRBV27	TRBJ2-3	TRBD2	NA	TGTGCCCGCAGTCGTGAGGTCAGGACTAGCGGGGCGGGTACGCAGTATTTT	CARSREVRTSGAGTQYF
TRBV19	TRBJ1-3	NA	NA	TGTGCCAGTAGTCGGTCTTCGAGCTCTGGAAACACCATATATTTT	CASSRSSSSGNTIYF
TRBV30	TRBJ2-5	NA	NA	TGTGCCTGGAGTGCCGGGGAGACCCAGTACTTC	CAWSAGETQYF
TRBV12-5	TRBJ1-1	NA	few	TGTGCTAGTGGTTTGGACCTGACAGTCGAAGCTTTCTTT	CASGLDLTVEAFF
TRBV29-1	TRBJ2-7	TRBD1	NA	TGCAGCGTGCTGGACAGGGCGTTCGAGCAGTACTTC	CSVLDRAFEQYF
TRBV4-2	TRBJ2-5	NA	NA	TGTGCCAGCAGCCAAGATAAAGGGAGGCAGGAGACCCAGTACTTC	CASSQDKGRQETQYF